The 9 T cell receptor beta chains below come from one sample, sequenced in a study of CD8+ T cells in alopecia areata. The treatment here: oral pan-JAK inhibitor, 5-10 mg twice daily. cDNA serving as the sequencing template came from extracted, reverse transcribed RNA. Sequencing used immunoSEQ multiplex PCR; TCRdb keeps in-frame clones, though not all of them. Seen here are about 120,000 clones, 50% to 55% observed once, and the top ten hold approximately 0.5%. The source material was CD4+ T cells sorted from blood, sampled at week 4, from a patient treated with tofacitinib. The receptors shown here come from a human donor with alopecia areata.

This clone was found a few times. The gene calls are TRBV29-1 and TRBJ2-1; 8 bases align to TRBD1. The V gene end was trimmed by 4 bases and the J gene end by 12 bases; junction bases not matched to a gene: 23. The CDR3 is made up of 17 amino acids. Germline CDR1 is SQVTM and CDR2 is ANQGSEA. Written as DNA, the CDR3 is TGCAGCGTTGGACGACAGGGGCAGTGGAGGAGTGGTTATGGGCAGTTCTTC. This encodes CSVGRQGQWRSGYGQFF.

The genes are TRBV4-2 and TRBJ2-7; D may be TRBD2 (6 bases). Germline loops: CDR1 LGHNA, CDR2 YNFKEQ. The V end lost 4 bases, the J end lost 7 bases, and 14 bases lay between the germline ends. The CDR3 spans 13 residues. CDR3 amino acids: CASSRRGGWEQYF. The CDR3 DNA sequence: TGTGCCAGCAGCCGAAGGGGAGGCTGGGAGCAGTACTTC.

The chain recombines TRBV30 with TRBJ2-2; possibly TRBD1 for D (6 bases). Looked up from germline, CDR1 is GTSNPN and CDR2 is SVGIG (reference sequence). V was shortened by 1 base and J by 0 bases, with 18 bases between the two germline ends. The CDR3 covers 18 residues. The CDR3 DNA reads TGTGCCTGGAGTGATGGGGGCTGGGTGCCTACGAACACCGGGGAGCTGTTTTTT. It encodes CAWSDGGWVPTNTGELFF.

This clone is labeled as medium-sized. The chain joins TRBV29-1 to TRBJ1-1; D is possibly TRBD1 (5 bases). The CDR3 length is 13 residues. V lost 6 bases to trimming and J lost 0 bases, with 11 bases between them. Germline CDR1 reads SQVTM; CDR2 reads ANQGSEA. The DNA for the CDR3 is TGCAGCGTCGCTAGGGGTCTGAACACTGAAGCTTTCTTT. It yields the protein CSVARGLNTEAFF.

The CDR3 loop reads CASSDDGSRSGYGYTF. The CDR3 bases are TGTGCCAGCAGTGACGATGGGTCTCGGTCTGGCTATGGCTACACCTTC. The rearrangement joins TRBV25-1 to TRBJ1-2; D is ambiguous. Germline V lookup: CDR1 MGHDK, CDR2 SYGVNS. V shed 3 bases and J shed 4 bases, with 18 bases lying between them. This CDR3 region has 16 residues.

Only one count was recorded for this clone. V is TRBV19 and J is TRBJ2-5, with 7 bases aligning to TRBD1. The CDR3 contains 13 residues. Germline V gives CDR1 LNHDA, CDR2 SQIVND (reference sequence). With V trimmed by 8 bases and J by 4 bases, 7 bases remained unmatched. The CDR3 sequence is CASRHRDRETQYF. The DNA for the CDR3 is TGTGCCAGTCGTCACCGGGACAGAGAGACCCAGTACTTC.

CDR3 coding DNA: TGTGCCAGCAGCCAAGAGTGGGGGGCTCCTCGGGAGCAGTACTTC. Amino acid sequence: CASSQEWGAPREQYF. The rearrangement links TRBV4-2 to TRBJ2-7; D could derive from TRBD1 or TRBD2 (6 bases each). This CDR3 has 15 residues. Trimming stripped 0 bases from V and 7 bases from J, with 16 bases between. Germline V gives CDR1 LGHNA, CDR2 YNFKEQ.

The chain joins TRBV29-1 to TRBJ1-1; TRBD1 matches 9 bases. CDR1 and CDR2 from the germline V gene are SQVTM and ANQGSEA. This CDR3 has 13 residues. V shed 5 bases, J shed 7 bases, and the junction held 8 bases outside the gene matches. Here the CDR3 DNA reads TGCAGCGTTTGGGACAGGGAGGGACTTGAAGCTTTCTTT. It is translated as CSVWDREGLEAFF.

The rearrangement joins TRBV2 to TRBJ1-6; 7 bases agree with TRBD1. The V gene's germline CDR1 is SNHLY and CDR2 FYNNEI. The CDR3 loop spans 14 amino acids. Trimming cost V 5 bases and J 9 bases; bases outside gene matches: 7. The CDR3: CASSFIAGGSPLHF. The CDR3 nucleotides read TGTGCCAGCAGTTTTATTGCAGGGGGTTCACCCCTCCACTTT.